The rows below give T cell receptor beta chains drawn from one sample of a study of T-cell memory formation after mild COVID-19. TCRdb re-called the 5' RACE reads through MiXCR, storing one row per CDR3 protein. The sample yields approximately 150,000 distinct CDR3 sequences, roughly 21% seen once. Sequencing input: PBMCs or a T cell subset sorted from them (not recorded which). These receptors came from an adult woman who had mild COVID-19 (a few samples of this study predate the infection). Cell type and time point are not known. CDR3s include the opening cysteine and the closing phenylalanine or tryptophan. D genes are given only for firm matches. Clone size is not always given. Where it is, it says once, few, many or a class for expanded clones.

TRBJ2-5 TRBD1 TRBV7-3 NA TGTGCCAGCAGCTCGAGACAGGGGGCAATGGAGACCCAGTACTTC CASSSRQGAMETQYF
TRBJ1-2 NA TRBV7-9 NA TGTGCCAGCAGCCGAGGCTCAGGGTCATATGCCGGCGGCTACACCTTC CASSRGSGSYAGGYTF
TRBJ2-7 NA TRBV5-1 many TGCGCCAGCAGTGTCACCCTGGGGGGCGACGAGCAGTACTTC CASSVTLGGDEQYF
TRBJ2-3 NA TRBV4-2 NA TGTGCCAGCAGCCAAGATCCTGGGTATGAGGGTACGCAGTATTTT CASSQDPGYEGTQYF
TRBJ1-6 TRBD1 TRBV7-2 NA TGTGCAAGCAGCCCCTTTTGGGACAGGAGGAATTCACCCCTCCACTTT CASSPFWDRRNSPLHF
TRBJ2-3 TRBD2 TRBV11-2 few TGTGCCAGCAGCTTAGAGAGGTTGCTAGCGGGGTCGACAGATACGCAGTATTTT CASSLERLLAGSTDTQYF
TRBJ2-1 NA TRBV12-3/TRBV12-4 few TGTGCCAGCAGTTTAGCGGCCCTGGGGTCTAATGAGCAGTTCTTC CASSLAALGSNEQFF
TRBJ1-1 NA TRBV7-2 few TGTGCCAGCAGCTTAGCCCCGTGGGGGAACCCGAACACTGAAGCTTTCTTT CASSLAPWGNPNTEAFF
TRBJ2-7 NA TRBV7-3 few TGTGCCGGCTACGAGCAGTACTTC CAGYEQYF
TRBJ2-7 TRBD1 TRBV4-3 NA TGCGCCAGCAGCCAAGGAACGGGACAGTGGAGCTCCTACGAGCAGTACTTC CASSQGTGQWSSYEQYF
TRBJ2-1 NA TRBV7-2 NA TGTGCCAGCAGCTTAGCGCGCAGGACAGCCTACAATGAGCAGTTCTTC CASSLARRTAYNEQFF
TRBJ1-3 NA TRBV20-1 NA TGCAGTGCTAGAACAGGGACCGGGGTCACCATATATTTT CSARTGTGVTIYF
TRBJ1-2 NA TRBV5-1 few TGCGCCAGCAGCGTCAACAGGGACGGCTACACCTTC CASSVNRDGYTF
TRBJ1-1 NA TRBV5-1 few TGCGCCAGCAGCTTGGAGGTGAACACTGAAGCTTTCTTT CASSLEVNTEAFF
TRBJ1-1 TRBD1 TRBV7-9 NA TGTGCCAGCAGATCTAGACAGGGGGCAACTGAAGCTTTCTTT CASRSRQGATEAFF
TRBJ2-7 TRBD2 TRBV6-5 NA TGTGCCAGCGGAGTGCGGGAGTTCTACGAGCAGTACTTC CASGVREFYEQYF
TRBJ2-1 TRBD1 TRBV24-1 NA TGTGCCACCAGTGAGTACCCGGGACAGGGGCAGTTCTTC CATSEYPGQGQFF
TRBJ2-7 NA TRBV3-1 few TGTGCCAGCAGCCAAGATCGGGACGGCTACGAGCAGTACTTC CASSQDRDGYEQYF
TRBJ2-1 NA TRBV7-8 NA TGTGCCAGCAGCTTAGTTAGGAGGGAAAATGAGCAGTTCTTC CASSLVRRENEQFF
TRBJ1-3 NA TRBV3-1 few TGTGCCAGCTCCCGAAGGGGCTCTGGAAACACCATATATTTT CASSRRGSGNTIYF
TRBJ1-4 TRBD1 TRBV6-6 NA TGTGCCAGCAGTCCCAGGGGGCGAGCAACTAATGAAAAACTGTTTTTT CASSPRGRATNEKLFF
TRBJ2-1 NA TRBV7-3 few TGTGCCAGCTGGATCTCTACTCACCACAATGAGCAGTTCTTC CASWISTHHNEQFF
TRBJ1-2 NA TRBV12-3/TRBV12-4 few TGTGCCAGCAGCAGGTCTTATGGCTACACCTTC CASSRSYGYTF
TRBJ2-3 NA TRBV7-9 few TGTGCCAGCAGCTCCGGCGGGCATACGCAGTATTTT CASSSGGHTQYF
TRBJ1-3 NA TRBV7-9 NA TGTGCCAGCAGCTCAACGGACCTTGGGGGATATTTT CASSSTDLGGYF
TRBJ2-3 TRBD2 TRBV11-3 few TGTGCCAGCAGCTTAGTACCGGGAGGAATGACAGATACGCAGTATTTT CASSLVPGGMTDTQYF
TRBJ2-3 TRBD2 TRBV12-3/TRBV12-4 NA TGTGCCAGCAGCCGAGGGACTAGCTGGGGGTTCAGCACAGATACGCAGTATTTT CASSRGTSWGFSTDTQYF
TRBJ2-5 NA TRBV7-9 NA TGTGCCAGCAGCTTAGGTATAGGGACAGAGACCCAGTACTTC CASSLGIGTETQYF
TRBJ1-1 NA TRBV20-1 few TGCAGTGCTAGAGATTTTGAGGGGACCAATCCTGGGGGCACTGAAGCTTTCTTT CSARDFEGTNPGGTEAFF
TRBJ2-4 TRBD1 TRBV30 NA TGTGCCTATTCATCTCCGGGACAGGGTCCACGGGCAAACATTCAGTACTTC CAYSSPGQGPRANIQYF
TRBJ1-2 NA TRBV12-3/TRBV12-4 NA TGTGCCAGCAGTGGGGGAGAGAACTATGGCTACACCTTC CASSGGENYGYTF
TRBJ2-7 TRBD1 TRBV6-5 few TGTGCCAGCAGTTACAAGCACAGGGGCTACGAGCAGTACTTC CASSYKHRGYEQYF
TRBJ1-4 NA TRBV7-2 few TGTGCCAGCAGCTTAAATTGGGGAGGGGGAGAAAAACTGTTTTTT CASSLNWGGGEKLFF
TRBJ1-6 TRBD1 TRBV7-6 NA TGTGCCAGCAGCTTAGACAGGGGCGAAAATTCACCCCTCCACTTT CASSLDRGENSPLHF
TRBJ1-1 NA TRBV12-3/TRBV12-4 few TGTGCCAGCACCAAAAGTGGGCAAGGACCAAAGGGGGCTTTCTTT CASTKSGQGPKGAFF
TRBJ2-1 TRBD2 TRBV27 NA TGTGCCAGCAGTGGACCCCGGGACAGCGAAGCGGGGGGCAGGGATGAGCAGTTCTTC CASSGPRDSEAGGRDEQFF
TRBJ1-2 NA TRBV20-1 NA TGCAGTGCTAGAGATACCGGGTCAACCCCTTATGGCTACACCTTC CSARDTGSTPYGYTF
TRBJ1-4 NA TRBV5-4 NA TGTGCCAGCAGCGTCTCCGGGAGGGAAAAACTGTTTTTT CASSVSGREKLFF
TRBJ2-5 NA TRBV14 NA TGTGCCAGCAGCCAAGGTGCCCGGACGGCACGAGAGACCCAGTACTTC CASSQGARTARETQYF
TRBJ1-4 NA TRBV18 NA TGTGCCAGCTCACCAGGACGGGGAGAAAAACTGTTTTTT CASSPGRGEKLFF
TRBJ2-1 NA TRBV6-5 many TGTGCCAGCAGTTCCCTGGGAGGAGGCTTTTACAATGAGCAGTTCTTC CASSSLGGGFYNEQFF
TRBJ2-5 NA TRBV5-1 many TGCGCCAGCAGCTTGGGGGCTCGGGAGACCCAGTACTTC CASSLGARETQYF
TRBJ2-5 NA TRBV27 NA TGTGCCAGCAGTGGAAGAATGGAGACCCAGTACTTC CASSGRMETQYF
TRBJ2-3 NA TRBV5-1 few TGCGCCAGCAGCTTTTCGGGACACCTATTCACAGATACGCAGTATTTT CASSFSGHLFTDTQYF
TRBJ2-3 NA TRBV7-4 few TGTGCCAGCAGCCGCAAGAGAAATACGCAGTATTTT CASSRKRNTQYF
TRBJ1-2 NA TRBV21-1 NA TGTGCCAGCAGCAAACGGGACCACTACCCCTATGGCTACACCTTC CASSKRDHYPYGYTF
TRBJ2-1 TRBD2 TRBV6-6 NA TGTCCCAGCAGTTACTCGGGTTCTAGCGGGAGTGGAAATGAGCAGTTCTTC CPSSYSGSSGSGNEQFF
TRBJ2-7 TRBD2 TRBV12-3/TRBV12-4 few TGTGCCAGCAGTTTAATGGGGGGGAGCCTAGGAAACGAGCAGTACTTC CASSLMGGSLGNEQYF
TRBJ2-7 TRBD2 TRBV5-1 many TGCGCCAGCAGCTTGGATCCTAGCGGGGGCTACGAGCAGTACTTC CASSLDPSGGYEQYF